What follows is one T cell receptor beta chain and its context. Authors' data handling: Reference gene primers were amplified, and this amplification served to estimate nucleated cell counts. Data came from immunoSEQ multiplex PCR; TCRdb stores just in-frame clones and leaves some out. The V and J calls and clone size are taken from that table; D and trimming were inferred from the DNA. The repertoire includes tens of thousands of clones, 84% of them detected once, and about a fifth sits in the top ten. The germline V and J ends were trimmed by 8 bases and 8 bases, with 21 bases remaining between them. This CDR3 region has 15 residues. CDR1 is LNHDA and CDR2 is SQIVND in the germline V gene (reference sequence). The data stem from a study of blood T cell repertoires in COVID-19. Turning to the study itself: Samples taken during acute and convalescent COVID-19 were collected in the United States, Italy and Spain. Nucleic acid was either cDNA or gDNA, and it came from T cells, B-cell-depleted T cells, or PBMCs.

This chain links TRBV19 with TRBJ1-4; the D gene is possibly TRBD1 (5 bases). Material for sequencing was peripheral blood. This clonotype originated in a woman aged 50 to 60 with acute or convalescent COVID-19. The CDR3 DNA sequence: TGTGCCAGTTCGCGGACGGGGGTGAGTGGAGAAAAACTGTTTTTT. It translates to CASSRTGVSGEKLFF.